The T cell receptor beta chain under discussion was sequenced for a study of T-cell reconstitution after alpha-beta-depleted transplantation in children. Preparation of the TCRbeta library was carried out with unique molecular identifiers. TCRdb analysed the PCR reads with MiXCR anew, one entry per CDR3 protein. Of about 580,000 distinct CDR3 sequences in the sample, roughly 30% were seen once. V trimming: 6 bases; J trimming: 7 bases; junction bases outside the gene matches: 7. CDR1 and CDR2 from the germline V gene are KGHSH and LQKENI. The CDR3 loop spans 15 amino acids. The receptor's source is a boy less than two years old with Wiskott-Aldrich syndrome, due to receive a stem cell transplant. V gene TRBV18 combines with J gene TRBJ2-1; 12 nucleotides align to TRBD2. Sequencing used PBMCs, obtained before TCRalphabeta/CD19-depleted stem cell transplant. CDR3 region: CASSLATSGRNEQFF. The CDR3 nucleotides read TGTGCCAGCTCCCTAGCGACTAGCGGGAGAAATGAGCAGTTCTTC.